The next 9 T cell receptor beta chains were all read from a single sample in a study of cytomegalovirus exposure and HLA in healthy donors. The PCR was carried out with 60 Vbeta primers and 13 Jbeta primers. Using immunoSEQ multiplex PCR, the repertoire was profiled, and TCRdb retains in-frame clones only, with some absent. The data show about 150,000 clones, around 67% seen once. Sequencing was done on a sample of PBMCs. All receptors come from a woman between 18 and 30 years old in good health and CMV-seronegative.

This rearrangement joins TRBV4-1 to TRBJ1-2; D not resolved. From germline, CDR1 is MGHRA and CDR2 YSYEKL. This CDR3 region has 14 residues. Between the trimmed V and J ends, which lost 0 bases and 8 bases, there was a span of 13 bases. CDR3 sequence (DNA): TGCGCCAGCAGCCAAGATCTTCCCTATTTGGGCTACACCTTC. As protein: CASSQDLPYLGYTF.

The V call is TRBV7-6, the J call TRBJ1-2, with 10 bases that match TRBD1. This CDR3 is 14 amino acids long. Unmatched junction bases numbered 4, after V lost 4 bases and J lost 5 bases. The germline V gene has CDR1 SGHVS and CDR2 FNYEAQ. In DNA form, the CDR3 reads TGTGCCAGCAGCTCACGGGGACAGGGGTATGGCTACACCTTC. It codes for CASSSRGQGYGYTF. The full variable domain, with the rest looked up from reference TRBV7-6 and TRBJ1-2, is GAGVSQSPRYKVTKRGQDVALRCDPISGHVSLYWYRQALGQGPEFLTYFNYEAQQDKSGLPNDRFSAERPEGSISTLTIQRTEQRDSAMYRCASSSRGQGYGYTFGSGTRLTVV.

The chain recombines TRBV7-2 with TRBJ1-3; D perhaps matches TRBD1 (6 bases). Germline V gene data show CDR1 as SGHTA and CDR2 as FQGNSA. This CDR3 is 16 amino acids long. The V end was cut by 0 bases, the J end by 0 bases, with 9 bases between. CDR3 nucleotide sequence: TGTGCCAGCAGCTTAGCGTTACAGGGCTCTGGAAACACCATATATTTT. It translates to CASSLALQGSGNTIYF.

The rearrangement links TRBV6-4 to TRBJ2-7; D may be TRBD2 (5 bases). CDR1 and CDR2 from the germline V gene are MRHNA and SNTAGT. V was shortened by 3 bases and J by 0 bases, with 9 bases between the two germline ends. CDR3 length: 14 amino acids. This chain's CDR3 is CASSDRGSSYEQYV. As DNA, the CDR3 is TGTGCCAGCAGTGATCGTGGGAGCTCCTACGAGCAGTACGTC.

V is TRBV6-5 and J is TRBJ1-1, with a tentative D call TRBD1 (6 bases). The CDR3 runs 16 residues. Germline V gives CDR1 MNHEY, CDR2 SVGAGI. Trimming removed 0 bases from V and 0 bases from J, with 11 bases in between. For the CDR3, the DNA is TGTGCCAGCAGTTACTCGATAGGGACATTGAACACTGAAGCTTTCTTT. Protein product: CASSYSIGTLNTEAFF.

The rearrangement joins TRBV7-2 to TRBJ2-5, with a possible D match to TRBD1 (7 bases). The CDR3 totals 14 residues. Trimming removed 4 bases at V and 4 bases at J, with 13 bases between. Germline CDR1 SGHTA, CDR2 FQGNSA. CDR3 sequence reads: CASSSGGTLETQYF. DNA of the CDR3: TGTGCCAGCAGCTCAGGGGGGACCCTAGAGACCCAGTACTTC.

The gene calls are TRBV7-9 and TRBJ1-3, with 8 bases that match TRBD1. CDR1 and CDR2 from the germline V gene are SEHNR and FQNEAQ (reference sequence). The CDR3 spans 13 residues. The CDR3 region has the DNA TGTTCCTGCGACAGGGGAGGTGGAAACACCATATATTTT. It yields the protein CSCDRGGGNTIYF.

CDR3 sequence reads: CASSRDRAPGYTF. In DNA, the CDR3 is TGTGCCAGCTCACGGGACAGGGCACCCGGCTACACCTTC. The V gene is TRBV18, the J gene TRBJ1-2; TRBD1 matches 9 bases. V shed 4 bases and J 8 bases; nucleotides not matched to a gene: 5. Germline V gene sequence: CDR1 KGHSH, CDR2 LQKENI. The CDR3 loop spans 13 amino acids.

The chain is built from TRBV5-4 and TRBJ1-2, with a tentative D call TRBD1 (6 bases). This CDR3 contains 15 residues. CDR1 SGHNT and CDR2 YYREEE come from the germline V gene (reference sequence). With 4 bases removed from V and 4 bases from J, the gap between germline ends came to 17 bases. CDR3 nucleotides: TGTGCCAGCAGCACCTCCAGGGGCGGTGGCTATGGCTACACCTTC. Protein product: CASSTSRGGGYGYTF.